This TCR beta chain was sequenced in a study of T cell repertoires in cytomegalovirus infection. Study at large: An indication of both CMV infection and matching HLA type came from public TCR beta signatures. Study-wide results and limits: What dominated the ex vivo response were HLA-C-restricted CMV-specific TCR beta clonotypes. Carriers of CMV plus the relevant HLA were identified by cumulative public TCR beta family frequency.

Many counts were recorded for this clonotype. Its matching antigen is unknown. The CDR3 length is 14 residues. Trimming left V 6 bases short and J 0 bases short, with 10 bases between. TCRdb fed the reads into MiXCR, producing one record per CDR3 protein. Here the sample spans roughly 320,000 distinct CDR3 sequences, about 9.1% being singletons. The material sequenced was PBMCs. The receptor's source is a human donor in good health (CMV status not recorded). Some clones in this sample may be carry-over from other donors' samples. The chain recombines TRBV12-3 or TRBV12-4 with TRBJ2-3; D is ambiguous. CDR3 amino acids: CASRADTSTDTQYF. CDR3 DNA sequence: TGTGCCAGCAGGGCGGATACTAGCACAGATACGCAGTATTTT.